These T cell receptor beta chains were read from a single sample in a study of early stage breast cancer tumors. Method: immunoSEQ multiplex PCR; TCRdb's copy keeps in-frame clones and lacks some. The table shows around 41,000 clones, with over 60% occurring only once. Material for sequencing was blood. These receptors came from a person aged 45 to 59 with breast cancer. CDR3s include the opening cysteine and the closing phenylalanine or tryptophan. D genes are given only for firm matches. Some rows mark clone size as missing; the rest say once, few, many or name a class of expanded clone.

d_call j_call v_call clone_size cdr3_nt cdr3_aa
. TRBJ2-6 TRBV6-1 . TGTGCCAGCCGGGGGTCTTCTGCTGGGGCCAACGTCCTGACTTTC CASRGSSAGANVLTF
. TRBJ2-1 TRBV30 . TGTGCCTACAGCATCTCCTACAATGAGCAGTTCTTC CAYSISYNEQFF
. TRBJ1-5 TRBV18 . TGTGCCAGCTCACCACAGGGGCCCCCTCAGCCCCAGCATTTT CASSPQGPPQPQHF
. TRBJ1-1 TRBV6-5 . TGTGCCAGCAAGGCGGCCATCCGAATGAACACTGAAGCTTTCTTT CASKAAIRMNTEAFF
. TRBJ1-1 TRBV2 few TGTGCCAGCAGTGATATGTGGGGGGGAAGGACTGAAGCTTTCTTT CASSDMWGGRTEAFF
TRBD1 TRBJ1-4 TRBV4-3 . TGCGCCAGCAGCCAAGGGGACAGGGCGGGTGAAAAACTGTTTTTT CASSQGDRAGEKLFF
TRBD2 TRBJ2-5 TRBV5-1 . TGCGCCAGCAGCGGGGGACTAGAGGGGGAGACCCAGTACTTC CASSGGLEGETQYF
. TRBJ2-7 TRBV27 . TGTGCCAGCAGTTTATCCCGCAGGTACGAGCAGTACTTC CASSLSRRYEQYF
. TRBJ2-1 TRBV10-3 once TGTGCCATCAGTGAGCGAGGGCGAGAATTCTACAATGAGCAGTTCTTC CAISERGREFYNEQFF
. TRBJ1-2 TRBV18 . TGTGCCAGCTCACCAAATACCAGGGGCTATGGCTACACCTTC CASSPNTRGYGYTF
TRBD2 TRBJ2-1 TRBV5-1 . TGCGCCAGCAGCATACAGCGGACTAGCGGAAACAATGAGCAGTTCTTC CASSIQRTSGNNEQFF
TRBD1 TRBJ2-5 TRBV5-1 . TGCGCCAGCAGCTTGGGGGGACAGGGCTCCCAAGAGACCCAGTACTTC CASSLGGQGSQETQYF
TRBD2 TRBJ2-1 TRBV7-9 . TGTGCCAGCAGCTTTACTAGCGACAATGAGCAGTTCTTC CASSFTSDNEQFF
TRBD2 TRBJ2-1 TRBV5-4 . TGTGCCAGCAGCTTGACAGCGGGAGGTAAAAATGAGCAGTTCTTC CASSLTAGGKNEQFF
. TRBJ2-3 TRBV13 . TGTGCCAGCAGCGCCCCAGGGTTAGGCACAGATACGCAGTATTTT CASSAPGLGTDTQYF
TRBD2 TRBJ2-7 TRBV7-8 . TGTGCCAGCAGCATCAGGACTAGCGTATTCTACAGCTCCTACGAGCAGTACTTC CASSIRTSVFYSSYEQYF
TRBD2 TRBJ2-1 TRBV7-9 . TGTGCCAGCAGCTTAAGACAGGGGCTAGCGGGAGGGGAGCAGTTCTTC CASSLRQGLAGGEQFF
. TRBJ2-2 TRBV6-5 once TGTGCCAGCAGTTACACCGCCACAGGGAACACCGGGGAGCTGTTTTTT CASSYTATGNTGELFF
. TRBJ1-2 TRBV5-1 . TGCGCCAGCAGCTCCGGCGGGGCAACGGACTATGGCTACACCTTC CASSSGGATDYGYTF
. TRBJ2-7 TRBV23-1 . TGCGCCAGTTCGTTCCGGGACAAGGCCCCTTACCCCTACGAGCAGTACTTC CASSFRDKAPYPYEQYF
TRBD1 TRBJ2-3 TRBV5-6 . TGTGCCAGCAGCTTTGACAGGGGACACACAGATACGCAGTATTTT CASSFDRGHTDTQYF
TRBD2 TRBJ2-5 TRBV29-1 . TGCAGCGTTGAAGATCGGGTGGGCGGGAGTAGAGGGGAGACCCAGTACTTC CSVEDRVGGSRGETQYF
. TRBJ2-5 TRBV19 . TGTGCCAGGTTGGGCTTGTACCAAGAGACCCAGTACTTC CARLGLYQETQYF
TRBD1 TRBJ2-5 TRBV15 . TGTGCCACCAGCACCGATGAGAGGACAGGGGGCAAGGAGACCCAGTACTTC CATSTDERTGGKETQYF
. TRBJ2-1 TRBV11-2 . TGTGCCAGCAGCTTGAGGAGGTCGGACAGAATGTCCCATGAGCAGTTCTTC CASSLRRSDRMSHEQFF
. TRBJ1-2 TRBV7-2 few TGTGCCAGCAGCTTAGGAGCCCTCTCCGTTTATGGCTACACCTTC CASSLGALSVYGYTF
TRBD1 TRBJ1-5 TRBV5-8 . TGTGCCAGCAGCCAAGACAGGGGGGATAGCAATCAGCCCCAGCATTTT CASSQDRGDSNQPQHF
. TRBJ1-5 TRBV4-1 few TGCGCCAGCAGCCAAGATAGTTATAGCAATCAGCCCCAGCATTTT CASSQDSYSNQPQHF
. TRBJ2-2 TRBV4-3 few TGCGCCAGCAGCCGAGGTTTAGGCGGGGAGCTGTTTTTT CASSRGLGGELFF
TRBD1 TRBJ1-5 TRBV15 . TGTGCCACCCAGGGGGTAGGTCAGCCCCAGCATTTT CATQGVGQPQHF
. TRBJ1-4 TRBV5-1 . TGCGCCAGCAGCCGAACCGGGGGGCATGGTAATGAAAAACTGTTTTTT CASSRTGGHGNEKLFF
. TRBJ2-3 TRBV19 few TGTGCCAGTAGTAACCCACCTAACACAGATACGCAGTATTTT CASSNPPNTDTQYF
. TRBJ1-2 TRBV28 . TGTGCCAGCAGCCTACTGGACAGTGGCTATGGCTACACCTTC CASSLLDSGYGYTF
TRBD1 TRBJ1-1 TRBV5-4 . TGTGCCAGCAGCCCTACAGGGGGGGGGAACACTGAAGCTTTCTTT CASSPTGGGNTEAFF
TRBD1 TRBJ1-2 TRBV30 . TGTGCCTGGGGCCAGGGGGCTGATGGCTACACCTTC CAWGQGADGYTF
TRBD1 TRBJ2-7 TRBV5-1 once TGCGCCAGCAGCTTGGGGACAGGTACTTTTACAGGCGAGCAGTACTTC CASSLGTGTFTGEQYF
. TRBJ2-2 TRBV4-1 once TGCGCCAGCAGCCCCGGAGACCGAGGCACCGGGGAGCTGTTTTTT CASSPGDRGTGELFF
. TRBJ2-5 TRBV5-1 . TGCGCCAGCAGCTTGGGGGCCCAAGAGACCCAGTACTTC CASSLGAQETQYF
. TRBJ2-1 TRBV9 . TGTGCCAGCAGCCCCCAGTTGGCGGACAATGAGCAGTTCTTC CASSPQLADNEQFF
TRBD1 TRBJ1-1 TRBV28 . TGTGCCAGCATCGACAGGGCAGTATCGGCTTTCTTT CASIDRAVSAFF
TRBD1 TRBJ2-7 TRBV7-9 . TGTGCCAGCAGCTTACACGGACAGGGCTTCTACGAGCAGTACTTC CASSLHGQGFYEQYF
TRBD1 TRBJ1-3 TRBV4-1 . TGCGCCAGCAGCGAGGAAACAGGGGCAGGAAACACCATATATTTT CASSEETGAGNTIYF
TRBD1 TRBJ1-4 TRBV5-4 . TGTGCCAGCAGCTTTACAGGGGGTGATGAAAAACTGTTTTTT CASSFTGGDEKLFF
TRBD1 TRBJ1-2 TRBV19 . TGTGCCAGTAGTCGGGGACAGAACTATGGCTACACCTTC CASSRGQNYGYTF
TRBD1 TRBJ2-3 TRBV2 . TGTGCCAGCAGCCATCGGACAGGGGGCGCGGATACGCAGTATTTT CASSHRTGGADTQYF
TRBD2 TRBJ2-1 TRBV6-4 . TGTGCCAGCAGTCGTCAGCGACTAGCGGGAGACAATGAGCAGTTCTTC CASSRQRLAGDNEQFF
. TRBJ1-1 TRBV6-5 . TGTGCCAGCAGTTACCAGGGAAGAGCTTTCTTT CASSYQGRAFF
. TRBJ1-5 TRBV7-2 few TGTGCCAGCAGTTTCAAGGGGCAGGGCGGCAATCAGCCCCAGCATTTT CASSFKGQGGNQPQHF
. TRBJ2-7 TRBV11-2 . TGTGCCAGCAGCCCCCCACAGGCGACCTACGAGCAGTACTTC CASSPPQATYEQYF